Listed below are T cell receptor beta chains from one sample, sequenced in a study of T cell responses to AZD1222 COVID-19 vaccine. TCRdb keeps only in-frame clones here, not all; method: immunoSEQ multiplex PCR. Of about 140,000 clones detected, 75% to 90% appear once; the ten largest clones hold 1.6%. The material was peripheral blood, obtained on day 0 of AZD1222 vaccination. The source of these receptors is an adult in good health. Each CDR3 is given with its conserved first and last residue. The order of the fields is V gene, J gene, D gene, clone size, CDR3 DNA, CDR3 protein. D genes are given only for firm matches. Expanded clones get a size class; other rows say once, few or many, or leave the size out.

v_call: TRBV6-2/TRBV6-3; j_call: TRBJ1-1; d_call: .; clone_size: .; cdr3_nt: TGTGCCAGCAGTTACTCGTTGCTTGAAGCTTTCTTT; cdr3_aa: CASSYSLLEAFF
v_call: TRBV7-9; j_call: TRBJ1-3; d_call: .; clone_size: .; cdr3_nt: TGTGCCAGCAGCTTACCGCGACGACTCGGAAACACCATATATTTT; cdr3_aa: CASSLPRRLGNTIYF
v_call: TRBV28; j_call: TRBJ1-2; d_call: TRBD1; clone_size: .; cdr3_nt: TGTGCCAGCAAAATTCAGGGGGGGTATGGCTACACCTTC; cdr3_aa: CASKIQGGYGYTF
v_call: TRBV7-2; j_call: TRBJ1-5; d_call: .; clone_size: .; cdr3_nt: TGTGCCAGCAGCTTCGGGACAATCCGGAGCAATCAGCCCCAGCATTTT; cdr3_aa: CASSFGTIRSNQPQHF
v_call: TRBV5-1; j_call: TRBJ2-7; d_call: .; clone_size: .; cdr3_nt: TGCGCCAGCAGCTTGGTGCCAGCCTACGAGCAGTACTTC; cdr3_aa: CASSLVPAYEQYF
v_call: TRBV2; j_call: TRBJ2-2; d_call: TRBD2; clone_size: .; cdr3_nt: TGTGCCAGCAGTTCCTTAGCGGGAGCAAACACCGGGGAGCTGTTTTTT; cdr3_aa: CASSSLAGANTGELFF
v_call: TRBV6-5; j_call: TRBJ1-2; d_call: TRBD1; clone_size: .; cdr3_nt: TGTGCCCTTCCCCAGGGGGACGGCTACACCTTC; cdr3_aa: CALPQGDGYTF
v_call: TRBV5-5; j_call: TRBJ2-5; d_call: .; clone_size: .; cdr3_nt: TGTGCCAGCAGCTTGGCGGGGCCAGAGACCCAGTACTTC; cdr3_aa: CASSLAGPETQYF
v_call: TRBV5-1; j_call: TRBJ2-7; d_call: .; clone_size: .; cdr3_nt: TGCGCCAGCAGCTTGGATCGTGAGGAGCAGTACTTC; cdr3_aa: CASSLDREEQYF
v_call: TRBV5-1; j_call: TRBJ1-2; d_call: .; clone_size: .; cdr3_nt: TGCGCCAGCAGCTCGGACGGGCGACCCTATGGCTACACCTTC; cdr3_aa: CASSSDGRPYGYTF
v_call: TRBV15; j_call: TRBJ1-5; d_call: .; clone_size: few; cdr3_nt: TGTGCCACCAGCAGCCGGCAGACAGGCCAGCCCCAGCATTTT; cdr3_aa: CATSSRQTGQPQHF
v_call: TRBV7-8; j_call: TRBJ1-2; d_call: .; clone_size: .; cdr3_nt: TGTGCCAGCGGCTGGGATGTCTTGGATGGCTACACCTTC; cdr3_aa: CASGWDVLDGYTF
v_call: TRBV30; j_call: TRBJ1-1; d_call: .; clone_size: .; cdr3_nt: TGTGCCTGGAGTGTACAGGGCTCCACCAAAGCTTTCTTT; cdr3_aa: CAWSVQGSTKAFF